This TCR beta chain stems from a study of molecular identifiers for immune sequencing clone quantification. Study-level results: Effector cells had over 99% of their molecules in clones above 20 RNA copies, while naive cells had under 1%.

In the sort, naive CD8 T cells were defined as CD8+CD4-CCR7+CD45RA+. Previously described methods and listed TCR primers were employed for the bulk TCR libraries. TCRdb reanalysed the PCR reads using MiXCR and keeps one entry per CDR3 protein. Of over 600,000 distinct CDR3 sequences listed, just under 20% were seen once; the top ten hold roughly 0.85%. Trimming left V 5 bases short and J 3 bases short, with 16 bases between. CDR3 length: 14 residues. CDR1 DFQATT and CDR2 SNEGSKA come from the germline V gene (reference sequence). Comment on this clonotype: The antigen remains unidentified. This CDR3 is missing its conserved last phenylalanine or tryptophan, likely due to a read error.

Sequencing was done on a sample of naive CD8+ T cells from blood, with Jurkat cell RNA spiked in. Subset here: FACS-sorted CD8+CD4-CCR7+CD45RA+ naive T cells. This sequence originates from a human donor in good health. Some libraries in this study had Jurkat cell RNA spiked in. The chain recombines TRBV20-1 with TRBJ1-2, with D hard to call. CDR3 nucleotide sequence: TGCAGTGCTCGCCCCCAAGGGCTGGACTATGGCTACACCCTC. This codes for CSARPQGLDYGYTL.